The clone carrying this T cell receptor (beta chain) was seen ten or more times. What it recognizes is unknown. These data belong to a study of early T cells in non-severe SARS-CoV-2 infection. Looking at the study overall: With bulk RNA from unsorted whole blood as input, sequencing yielded unpaired chains.

TCRdb called the 5' RACE reads again in MiXCR, with one record for every CDR3 protein. The table lists tens of thousands of distinct CDR3 sequences, around 9.3% of them singletons. The CDR3 consists of 15 residues. Per germline, CDR1 MNHEY and CDR2 SVGEGT. Trimming at V came to 6 bases and at J to 4 bases, leaving 10 bases not matched to a gene. General observations from the study: The VDJdb matching leaned toward anti-spike CD8 responses and overlooked private and CD4 specificities.

The receptor was isolated from an adult who was a healthcare worker with PCR-confirmed SARS-CoV-2 infection or an uninfected control (not recorded which). This chain links TRBV6-2 or TRBV6-3 with TRBJ2-3; 7 bases align to TRBD1. Material for sequencing was whole blood. In nucleotides, the CDR3 is TGTGCCAGCAGATTCCGAGGACAGGACCCAGATACGCAGTATTTT. Translation gives CASRFRGQDPDTQYF.